A selection of T cell receptor beta chains follows, all from one sample in a study of regulatory T cells in long-lasting Graves disease. In TCRdb, the multiplex PCR reads were re-called with MiXCR into one record per CDR3 protein. The table has hundreds of thousands of distinct CDR3 sequences, 12% seen once. This sample was also put to use in a study of T cells in Graves' hyperthyroidism and ophthalmopathy.

The specimen was peripheral blood mononuclear cells (PBMCs), collected at new diagnosis, from a patient treated with antithyroid drugs. The receptor source for this set is a woman in her twenties or thirties with Graves disease. Each CDR3 is given with its conserved first and last residue. Fields, in order: clone size, D gene, J gene, V gene, CDR3 protein, CDR3 DNA. D genes are given only for firm matches. A row's size may be missing; if present it is once, few, many or a size class.

many,TRBD2,TRBJ2-7,TRBV6-5,CASSYSGLAGEEQYF,TGTGCCAGCAGTTACTCGGGACTAGCGGGAGAAGAGCAGTACTTC
-,-,TRBJ2-5,TRBV9,CASSVGGVETQYF,TGTGCCAGCAGCGTTGGAGGGGTAGAGACCCAGTACTTC
few,TRBD2,TRBJ2-2,TRBV4-1,CASSQDQASGRIGELFF,TGCGCCAGCAGCCAAGATCAAGCTAGCGGGAGGATCGGGGAGCTGTTTTTT
many,-,TRBJ2-5,TRBV6-2/TRBV6-3,CASSQQGEETQYF,TGTGCCAGCAGCCAACAGGGAGAAGAGACCCAGTACTTC
-,-,TRBJ1-5,TRBV5-5,CASSAQWDQPQHF,TGTGCCAGCAGCGCCCAGTGGGATCAGCCCCAGCATTTT
many,-,TRBJ1-5,TRBV10-3,CAIGQEGRANQPQHF,TGTGCCATCGGACAAGAGGGCAGGGCTAATCAGCCCCAGCATTTT
many,TRBD1,TRBJ1-1,TRBV11-2,CASSPRTGVTEAFF,TGTGCCAGCAGCCCACGGACAGGGGTGACTGAAGCTTTCTTT
many,TRBD2,TRBJ2-1,TRBV7-9,CASSPRGGGYNEQFF,TGTGCCAGCAGCCCCCGGGGCGGGGGATACAATGAGCAGTTCTTC
many,-,TRBJ1-2,TRBV15,CATSRNPARAGDYGYTF,TGTGCCACCAGCAGAAACCCCGCCCGGGCAGGGGACTATGGCTACACCTTC
-,-,TRBJ2-1,TRBV3-1,CASSPPRGGVNEQFF,TGTGCCAGCAGCCCACCCCGTGGGGGAGTCAATGAGCAGTTCTTC
many,-,TRBJ2-1,TRBV12-3/TRBV12-4,CASSQSRLAHPANEQFF,TGTGCCAGCAGCCAAAGCAGACTGGCCCACCCGGCCAATGAGCAGTTCTTC
-,TRBD2,TRBJ2-5,TRBV11-2,CASTMGSGGYLETQYF,TGTGCCAGCACCATGGGTAGCGGGGGTTATTTGGAGACCCAGTACTTC
many,-,TRBJ1-6,TRBV7-2,CASSEGSSYNSPLHF,TGTGCCAGCAGCGAGGGGAGCTCCTATAATTCACCCCTCCACTTT
few,-,TRBJ1-6,TRBV7-2,CASSLADTQHYSPLHF,TGTGCCAGCAGCTTAGCGGACACCCAGCACTACTCACCCCTCCACTTT
-,-,TRBJ1-4,TRBV6-2/TRBV6-3,CASSLTSGTSNEKLFF,TGTGCCAGCAGCTTAACTTCCGGGACCTCTAATGAAAAACTGTTTTTT
many,TRBD2,TRBJ2-1,TRBV6-1,CASSQTSGGNEQFF,TGTGCCAGCAGTCAGACTAGCGGGGGTAATGAGCAGTTCTTC
many,TRBD1,TRBJ1-2,TRBV29-1,CSVEDPQGALYGYTF,TGCAGCGTTGAAGATCCTCAGGGGGCCCTCTATGGCTACACCTTC
few,TRBD1,TRBJ1-6,TRBV29-1,CSVGTDSQSPLHF,TGCAGCGTGGGGACAGATTCTCAGTCACCCCTCCACTTT
many,-,TRBJ1-2,TRBV5-1,CASSFHTDGYTF,TGCGCCAGCAGCTTCCATACTGATGGCTACACCTTC
few,-,TRBJ2-1,TRBV12-3/TRBV12-4,CASSLERQQFF,TGTGCCAGCAGTTTGGAAAGGCAGCAGTTCTTC
many,-,TRBJ2-7,TRBV9,CASSGWPHSYEQYF,TGTGCCAGCAGCGGATGGCCTCACTCCTACGAGCAGTACTTC
-,-,TRBJ1-6,TRBV19,CASTTTGSSYNSPLHF,TGTGCCAGTACCACCACAGGGAGCTCCTATAATTCACCCCTCCACTTT
-,-,TRBJ1-1,TRBV28,CASLVQGSEAFF,TGTGCCAGCCTAGTACAGGGAAGTGAAGCTTTCTTT
few,TRBD1,TRBJ1-2,TRBV20-1,CSARSAGGGGYTF,TGCAGTGCTAGATCTGCAGGGGGTGGCGGCTACACCTTC
many,TRBD1,TRBJ2-7,TRBV5-1,CASSLGPTGVVYEQYF,TGCGCCAGCAGCTTGGGTCCGACAGGGGTCGTATACGAGCAGTACTTC
many,-,TRBJ2-1,TRBV11-2,CASSPQDYNEQFF,TGTGCCAGCAGCCCTCAGGACTACAATGAGCAGTTCTTC
-,-,TRBJ1-3,TRBV7-2,CASSPFSTSGNTIYF,TGTGCCAGCAGCCCCTTCTCGACCTCTGGAAACACCATATATTTT
many,TRBD2,TRBJ2-1,TRBV9,CASGLAGLSSYNEQFF,TGTGCCAGCGGCCTAGCGGGGCTAAGCTCCTACAATGAGCAGTTCTTC
many,-,TRBJ2-7,TRBV6-1,CASSGTASSYEQYF,TGTGCCAGCTCCGGGACGGCGAGCTCCTACGAGCAGTACTTC
many,-,TRBJ2-7,TRBV27,CASSLASANYEQYF,TGTGCCAGCAGTTTAGCTAGCGCGAACTACGAGCAGTACTTC
few,-,TRBJ1-2,TRBV7-9,CASSLGGFNNYGYTF,TGTGCCAGCAGCTTAGGAGGGTTCAATAACTATGGCTACACCTTC
many,-,TRBJ1-2,TRBV29-1,CSVASRATYGYTF,TGCAGCGTTGCAAGCCGGGCTACCTATGGCTACACCTTC
-,TRBD1,TRBJ2-6,TRBV11-2,CASSFLTGDFSGANVLTF,TGTGCCAGCAGCTTTTTGACAGGGGATTTCTCTGGGGCCAACGTCCTGACTTTC
-,TRBD2,TRBJ2-5,TRBV5-4,CASSKGLAGAGRETQYF,TGTGCCAGCAGCAAGGGACTAGCGGGAGCGGGAAGGGAGACCCAGTACTTC
many,TRBD1,TRBJ1-2,TRBV11-2,CASSRGQNYGYTF,TGTGCCAGCAGCCGGGGACAGAACTATGGCTACACCTTC
-,TRBD2,TRBJ2-3,TRBV9,CASSPGTSGARGDTQYF,TGTGCCAGCAGCCCCGGGACTAGCGGGGCCCGCGGAGATACGCAGTATTTT
-,-,TRBJ1-1,TRBV10-3,CATGQGPVAEAFF,TGTGCCACCGGGCAGGGGCCGGTCGCTGAAGCTTTCTTT
few,TRBD1,TRBJ2-7,TRBV19,CASSIMGQDHEQYF,TGTGCCAGTAGCATCATGGGACAGGACCACGAGCAGTACTTC
few,-,TRBJ2-7,TRBV27,CASSLNGPLQGRAYEQYF,TGTGCCAGCAGCTTAAATGGCCCTTTACAAGGCAGGGCCTACGAGCAGTACTTC
many,-,TRBJ2-6,TRBV2,CASTASGANVLTF,TGTGCCAGCACAGCCTCTGGGGCCAACGTCCTGACTTTC
-,TRBD1,TRBJ1-6,TRBV19,CATHPNRGDNSPLHF,TGTGCCACCCACCCCAACAGGGGAGATAATTCACCCCTCCACTTT
-,-,TRBJ2-1,TRBV19,CATRRFNEQFF,TGTGCCACCAGGAGGTTCAATGAGCAGTTCTTC